These T cell receptor beta chains were read from a single sample in a study of blood T cells in healthy people across ages. Using its own MiXCR run on the 5' RACE reads, TCRdb lists one record per CDR3 protein. The table includes some 900,000 distinct CDR3 sequences, around 46% detected once. Input material: blood. These receptors originate from a man younger than 45 in good health. CDR3s include the opening cysteine and the closing phenylalanine or tryptophan. A D gene is named only where the DNA matches it firmly. A row's size may be missing; if present it is once, few, many or a size class.

j_call clone_size d_call v_call cdr3_aa cdr3_nt
TRBJ2-3 NA NA TRBV20-1 CSARDLSESTDTQYF TGCAGTGCTAGAGATTTATCCGAGAGCACAGATACGCAGTATTTT
TRBJ2-5 many TRBD1 TRBV5-5 CASSSTGKETQYF TGTGCCAGCAGCTCGACAGGGAAAGAGACCCAGTACTTC
TRBJ1-1 NA NA TRBV5-1 CASSLVGGANTEAFF TGTGCCAGCAGTTTAGTGGGGGGGGCGAACACTGAAGCTTTCTTT
TRBJ2-1 few TRBD1 TRBV4-3 CASSQDLGGRSHEQFF TGCGCCAGCAGCCAAGATCTAGGGGGCCGGTCCCATGAGCAGTTCTTC
TRBJ2-7 NA NA TRBV25-1 CASSQHTGSYEQYF TGTGCCAGCAGTCAGCACACCGGGTCCTACGAGCAGTACTTC
TRBJ2-7 NA TRBD2 TRBV2 CASSEGLGLGAYEQYF TGTGCCAGCAGTGAAGGATTGGGACTAGGGGCCTACGAGCAGTACTTC
TRBJ1-1 NA TRBD1 TRBV6-5 CASSYSRTGLNTEAFF TGTGCCAGCAGTTACTCCCGGACAGGGCTGAACACTGAAGCTTTCTTT
TRBJ2-5 NA TRBD2 TRBV28 CASSLSGTSGGAFSETQYF TGTGCCAGCAGTTTATCCGGGACTAGCGGGGGAGCCTTTTCAGAGACCCAGTACTTC
TRBJ2-7 few NA TRBV27 CASSSTGTNYEQYF TGTGCCAGCAGTTCCACCGGGACAAATTACGAGCAGTACTTC
TRBJ1-1 few NA TRBV4-1 CASSTGDTRSAEAFF TGCGCCAGCAGTACGGGGGACACTCGTAGCGCTGAAGCTTTCTTT
TRBJ2-5 few NA TRBV4-2 CASSQDYGRETQYF TGTGCCAGCAGCCAAGACTACGGGCGGGAGACCCAGTACTTC
TRBJ2-7 NA NA TRBV20-1 CSARDKKSYERYF TGCAGTGCTAGAGATAAAAAGTCCTACGAGCGGTACTTC
TRBJ2-5 NA NA TRBV10-3 CATRNTWTQGTQYF TGTGCCACCAGAAACACCTGGACTCAAGGGACCCAGTACTTC
TRBJ2-1 NA TRBD2 TRBV7-2 CASSSQPTSGNEQFF TGTGCCAGCAGCTCCCAACCGACTAGCGGGAATGAGCAGTTCTTC
TRBJ2-3 few NA TRBV9 CASSVEGRGRTDTQYF TGTGCCAGCAGCGTAGAGGGGCGGGGGCGCACAGATACGCAGTATTTT
TRBJ1-2 NA TRBD1 TRBV12-3/TRBV12-4 CASSRQGGGYTF TGTGCCAGCAGTCGACAGGGGGGAGGCTACACCTTC
TRBJ2-6 NA TRBD1 TRBV28 CASSFGTGSSGANVLTF TGTGCCAGCAGTTTCGGGACAGGGTCCTCTGGGGCCAACGTCCTGACTTTC
TRBJ2-4 few TRBD2 TRBV7-9 CASSSEKGGEQYF TGTGCCAGCAGCTCCGAAAAGGGAGGGGAGCAGTACTTC
TRBJ2-6 NA NA TRBV5-1 CASSSIAHSGANVLTF TGCGCCAGCAGCTCTATAGCTCACTCAGGGGCCAACGTCCTGACTTTC
TRBJ2-5 NA NA TRBV21-1 CASSRGRRKETQYF TGTGCCAGCAGCCGGGGGCGGAGAAAAGAGACCCAGTACTTC
TRBJ1-1 NA NA TRBV15 CATSRPTGKQNTEAFF TGTGCCACCAGCAGACCTACAGGGAAGCAGAACACTGAAGCTTTCTTT
TRBJ1-6 few NA TRBV12-3/TRBV12-4 CASSFSLGRPNSPLHF TGTGCCAGCAGTTTTAGTCTGGGCAGACCCAATTCACCCCTCCACTTT
TRBJ2-7 NA NA TRBV20-1 CSARPAPQGSYEQYF TGCAGTGCTAGACCCGCGCCCCAGGGTTCCTACGAGCAGTACTTC
TRBJ2-1 NA NA TRBV5-5 CASSFSRLANYNEQFF TGTGCCAGCAGCTTTTCGCGGCTAGCGAACTACAATGAGCAGTTCTTC
TRBJ2-5 few TRBD1 TRBV6-5 CASSHYPGQGFETQYF TGTGCCAGCAGCCACTACCCGGGACAGGGCTTCGAGACCCAGTACTTC
TRBJ1-3 once NA TRBV15 CATSRDLGSYSGNTIYF TGTGCCACCAGCAGAGATCTTGGCAGCTACTCTGGAAACACCATATATTTT
TRBJ1-5 few TRBD1 TRBV7-6 CASSRQGGSNQPQHF TGTGCCAGCAGTCGACAGGGTGGTAGCAATCAGCCCCAGCATTTT
TRBJ2-1 NA TRBD2 TRBV12-3/TRBV12-4 CAVGWVSGVDEQFF TGTGCCGTAGGGTGGGTTAGCGGGGTCGATGAGCAGTTCTTC
TRBJ2-1 few TRBD2 TRBV6-1 CASRTGTSGGRYNEQFF TGTGCCAGCAGAACGGGGACTAGCGGGGGGCGATACAATGAGCAGTTCTTC
TRBJ2-1 many NA TRBV27 CASSPDSIAEPEQFF TGTGCCAGCAGTCCGGACAGTATAGCGGAGCCTGAGCAGTTCTTC
TRBJ2-3 NA NA TRBV7-2 CASSLALGPSTDTQYF TGTGCCAGCAGCTTAGCGCTTGGACCAAGCACAGATACGCAGTATTTT
TRBJ1-5 NA NA TRBV7-9 CASSVEGGYEPQHF TGTGCCAGCAGCGTAGAAGGGGGGTATGAGCCCCAGCATTTT
TRBJ1-6 NA NA TRBV2 CASSESWDSPLHF TGTGCCAGCAGTGAATCGTGGGATTCACCCCTCCACTTT
TRBJ2-5 few TRBD1 TRBV3-1 CASSQELAGGETQYF TGTGCCAGCAGCCAAGAGCTAGCAGGGGGAGAGACCCAGTACTTC
TRBJ2-1 NA TRBD1 TRBV18 CASSSYTAGQGSNEQFF TGTGCCAGCTCATCCTACACCGCGGGACAGGGAAGCAATGAGCAGTTCTTC
TRBJ2-5 NA NA TRBV28 CASSYIGTQETQYF TGTGCCAGCAGCTACATTGGGACCCAAGAGACCCAGTACTTC
TRBJ2-7 many TRBD1 TRBV11-1 CASRQDRGLYEQYF TGTGCCAGCAGACAAGACAGGGGGTTGTACGAGCAGTACTTC
TRBJ1-1 NA TRBD1 TRBV4-2 CASSQAEGGRTEAFF TGTGCCAGCAGCCAAGCCGAAGGGGGCCGGACTGAAGCTTTCTTT
TRBJ1-1 NA TRBD1 TRBV9 CASSVVDRGDTEAFF TGTGCCAGCAGCGTAGTGGACAGGGGGGACACTGAAGCTTTCTTT
TRBJ2-1 many TRBD1 TRBV29-1 CSVLKGGLSAYNEQFF TGCAGCGTTTTGAAAGGGGGCCTTTCGGCCTACAATGAGCAGTTCTTC
TRBJ2-7 few NA TRBV24-1 CATSDPPLDEQYF TGTGCCACCAGTGACCCGCCTCTAGACGAGCAGTACTTC
TRBJ2-3 NA NA TRBV2 CASARGLFTDTQYF TGTGCCAGCGCCCGGGGTTTATTCACAGATACGCAGTATTTT
TRBJ2-7 few NA TRBV4-1 CASSQEADRSTYEQYF TGCGCCAGCAGCCAAGAGGCGGACCGATCGACCTACGAGCAGTACTTC
TRBJ1-4 NA NA TRBV4-3 CASSLSSRDSSGKLFF TGCGCCAGCAGCCTCTCTTCGCGTGACAGCTCGGGAAAACTGTTTTTT
TRBJ2-1 NA NA TRBV9 CASSPLARTNEQFF TGTGCCAGCAGCCCTCTAGCGCGAACTAATGAGCAGTTCTTC
TRBJ2-5 few TRBD2 TRBV5-1 CASSPRLAELQETQYF TGCGCCAGCAGCCCGCGACTAGCGGAACTCCAAGAGACCCAGTACTTC
TRBJ2-2 NA NA TRBV5-6 CASSLWGYTGELFF TGTGCCAGCAGCTTATGGGGTTACACCGGGGAGCTGTTTTTT
TRBJ2-2 NA TRBD1 TRBV6-2/TRBV6-3 CASSQDREPNTGELFF TGTGCCAGCAGCCAAGACAGGGAGCCGAACACCGGGGAGCTGTTTTTT
TRBJ2-7 many NA TRBV5-1 CASSLDTYEQYF TGTGCCAGCAGCTTAGACACCTACGAGCAGTACTTC
TRBJ2-4 NA TRBD2 TRBV11-1 CASSPTGTSGDIQYF TGTGCCAGCAGCCCCACCGGGACTAGCGGGGACATTCAGTACTTC
TRBJ2-1 NA NA TRBV4-1 CASSQGRASNNEQFF TGCGCCAGCAGCCAAGGTCGGGCTAGCAACAATGAGCAGTTCTTC
TRBJ2-7 NA NA TRBV9 CASSVEFNEQYF TGTGCCAGCAGCGTAGAGTTCAATGAGCAGTACTTC
TRBJ1-5 few NA TRBV12-3/TRBV12-4 CASSFLSGISNQPQHF TGTGCCAGCAGTTTCCTCAGTGGAATCAGCAATCAGCCCCAGCATTTT
TRBJ1-2 once NA TRBV20-1 CSARETTSGRGYTF TGCAGTGCTAGAGAAACTACGTCGGGACGTGGCTACACCTTC